This T cell receptor (beta chain) was obtained from a study of tumor and adjacent non-tumor tissue in lung cancer. The wider study: Each sample yielded 3.9 million or so productive TCRbeta reads on average.

TCRbeta libraries were built with three rounds of nested PCR, modified from ARM-PCR. MiXCR was run by TCRdb on the multiplex PCR reads, yielding one entry per CDR3 protein. The sample shows some 120,000 distinct CDR3 sequences, about 66% of them seen only once. This sample's RNA came from whole unsorted tissue. The sample holds many counts of this clonotype. The antigen is undetermined. Whole-study findings and limits: Compared with tumor, normal lung showed significantly lower TCR diversity.

J gave up 4 bases and V 5 bases, and 6 bases lay outside the gene matches. Germline CDR1 and CDR2: DFQATT and SNEGSKA (reference sequence). The CDR3 is made up of 14 amino acids. The TCR comes from a man aged 25-40 years with non-small cell lung cancer. The chain combines TRBV20-1 with TRBJ2-2; 8 nucleotides match TRBD1. Input material: lung tumor tissue. CDR3 loop: CSAAQGAGTGELFF. The DNA of the CDR3 is TGCAGTGCTGCTCAGGGGGCGGGCACCGGGGAGCTGTTTTTT.